The next 28 T cell receptor beta chains were all read from a single sample in a study of cytomegalovirus exposure and HLA in healthy donors. In the PCR, 60 Vbeta and 13 Jbeta primers were used. Here immunoSEQ multiplex PCR was the method, and the copy in TCRdb shows in-frame clones only, minus some. The table lists approximately 95,000 clones, about 81% of them singletons. The sequencing sample was made of PBMCs. The receptor set was obtained from a man between 18 and 29 years old in good health and CMV-seropositive.

V usage is TRBV5-4 and J usage is TRBJ1-1, with D possibly TRBD1 on 5 matching bases. Germline V lookup: CDR1 SGHNT, CDR2 YYREEE (reference sequence). The V and J ends lost 7 bases and 7 bases respectively, with 20 bases between them. The CDR3 is made up of 14 amino acids. CDR3 sequence (DNA): TGTGCCAGCGCTAGGGGCCCAGAGATGATTGAAGCTTTCTTT. This gives the protein CASARGPEMIEAFF.

The chain has TRBV7-8 and TRBJ1-4, with D uncertain. The CDR3 runs 17 residues. Trimming stripped 0 bases from V and 10 bases from J, with 21 bases between. Germline-derived CDR1 and CDR2 are SGHVS and FQNEAQ. This chain's CDR3 is CASSLAERAQGLRKLFF. The CDR3 coding sequence is TGTGCCAGCAGCTTAGCGGAGCGGGCACAAGGCCTTCGAAAACTGTTTTTT. The full variable domain, its missing parts supplied by reference TRBV7-8 and TRBJ1-4, is GAGVSQSPRYKVAKRGQDVALRCDPISGHVSLFWYQQALGQGPEFLTYFQNEAQLDKSGLPSDRFFAERPEGSVSTLKIQRTQQEDSAVYLCASSLAERAQGLRKLFFGSGTQLSVL.

The chain is built from TRBV7-9 and TRBJ2-7, with D perhaps TRBD2 (5 bases). This CDR3 region has 14 residues. Trimming removed 4 bases at V and 4 bases at J, with 14 bases between. In germline, CDR1 is SEHNR, CDR2 FQNEAQ (reference sequence). As DNA, the CDR3 is TGTGCCAGCAGCTCTCGGACTGGTTGGTACGAGCAGTACTTC. This encodes CASSSRTGWYEQYF.

The chain joins TRBV2 to TRBJ2-3; the match to TRBD2 covers 13 bases. J was trimmed by 2 bases and V by 5 bases; bases with no gene match: 16. The germline gives CDR1 SNHLY, CDR2 FYNNEI. The length of the CDR3 is 20 residues. The CDR3 region is CASSSQTSGGSDHFTDTQYF. The CDR3 DNA reads as TGTGCCAGCAGTTCCCAGACTAGCGGGGGGTCCGACCATTTCACAGATACGCAGTATTTT.

The chain uses TRBV19 and TRBJ2-3, with 10 bases that match TRBD1. Germline CDR1 LNHDA, CDR2 SQIVND (reference sequence). The length of the CDR3 is 14 residues. J lost 3 bases, V lost 6 bases, and 3 bases had no gene match. The CDR3 spells CASRRTGGTDTQYF. The CDR3 coding sequence is TGTGCCAGTAGGAGGACAGGGGGTACAGATACGCAGTATTTT.

The rearrangement uses TRBV4-1 and TRBJ1-6, with a weak D call TRBD1 (6 bases). V was trimmed by 0 bases and J by 2 bases, leaving 17 bases between them. CDR1 is MGHRA, CDR2 YSYEKL, per germline. This CDR3 contains 19 residues. The CDR3 region is CASSQEVVGGKAYNSPLHF. The CDR3 DNA sequence: TGCGCCAGCAGCCAAGAGGTGGTAGGGGGTAAGGCCTATAATTCACCCCTCCACTTT.

CDR3 region: CASRQPGHFVVKLFF. The CDR3 region has the DNA TGTGCCAGCAGGCAACCGGGACATTTTGTAGTAAAACTGTTTTTT. V and J are TRBV7-6 and TRBJ1-4, with a weak D call TRBD1 (6 bases). The CDR3 totals 15 residues. Trimming removed 6 bases at V and 10 bases at J, with 21 bases between. Looked up from germline, CDR1 is SGHVS and CDR2 is FNYEAQ.

The rearrangement links TRBV5-6 to TRBJ2-3; 7 nucleotides agree with TRBD1. Trimming removed 2 bases from V and 3 bases from J; junction bases left unmatched: 6. CDR1 is SGHDT, CDR2 YYEEEE, per germline. The CDR3 sequence is 15 residues long. CDR3 loop: CASSFVDRATDTQYF. CDR3 nucleotides: TGTGCCAGCAGCTTCGTTGACAGGGCAACAGATACGCAGTATTTT.

V and J are TRBV7-8 and TRBJ2-1, with 13 bases that match TRBD2. This CDR3 is built from 18 residues. V shed 3 bases and J 5 bases; nucleotides not matched to a gene: 10. Germline lookup yields CDR1 SGHVS and CDR2 FQNEAQ. CDR3 sequence reads: CASSFGLAGALFNNEQFF. The CDR3 bases are TGTGCCAGCAGCTTCGGACTAGCGGGGGCCTTATTTAACAATGAGCAGTTCTTC.

The chain carries TRBV7-7 and TRBJ2-7; TRBD1 aligns across 8 bases. In germline, CDR1 is SSHAT, CDR2 FNYEAQ (reference sequence). V trimming: 4 bases; J trimming: 1 base; junction bases outside the gene matches: 6. The CDR3 runs 15 residues. The CDR3 here is CASSSPGQDSYEQYF. The CDR3 nucleotides read TGTGCCAGCAGCTCTCCGGGACAGGATTCCTACGAGCAGTACTTC.

The chain carries TRBV30 and TRBJ2-5; possible D gene TRBD2, 5 bases. The CDR3 runs 11 residues. V dropped 3 bases and J dropped 11 bases, with 13 bases sitting between them. Germline values: CDR1 GTSNPN, CDR2 SVGIG (reference sequence). The CDR3 sequence: CAWRLAREQYF. The CDR3 region has the DNA TGTGCCTGGAGGTTAGCGAGGGAGCAGTACTTC.

This clone was seen just once. V and J are TRBV7-9 and TRBJ2-1; D perhaps matches TRBD1 (7 bases). CDR1 is SEHNR, CDR2 FQNEAQ, per germline (reference sequence). V lost 1 base and J 5 bases, leaving 12 bases between the germline ends. The CDR3 is 15 amino acids. The CDR3 region has the DNA TGTGCCAGCAGCTTAGTGGCGGGACAGAACAATGAGCAGTTCTTC. This encodes CASSLVAGQNNEQFF.

There are a few counts of this clone. The chain is built from TRBV30 and TRBJ2-3; possible D gene TRBD2, 5 bases. The V gene's germline CDR1 is GTSNPN and CDR2 SVGIG (reference sequence). V was cut by 1 base and J by 6 bases, with 23 bases left in between. This CDR3 contains 17 residues. CDR3 coding DNA: TGTGCCTGGAGTGGAACGATTCAGCTCTCCCCGGGGGATACGCAGTATTTT. This sequence encodes CAWSGTIQLSPGDTQYF.

V is TRBV28 and J is TRBJ1-1, with D perhaps TRBD1 (6 bases). The germline V gene encodes CDR1 MDHEN and CDR2 SYDVKM. Trimming took off 4 bases at V and 5 bases at J, with 14 bases between the two ends. The CDR3 sequence is 14 residues long. The CDR3 reads CASSSQGSRTEAFF. The CDR3 nucleotides are TGTGCCAGCAGTTCTCAGGGGTCGAGGACTGAAGCTTTCTTT. The complete variable domain, with remaining parts taken from reference TRBV28 and TRBJ1-1, reads DVKVTQSSRYLVKRTGEKVFLECVQDMDHENMFWYRQDPGLGLRLIYFSYDVKMKEKGDIPEGYSVSREKKERFSLILESASTNQTSMYLCASSSQGSRTEAFFGQGTRLTVV.

The chain joins TRBV10-1 to TRBJ2-7; possibly TRBD1 for D (8 bases). Trimming pared 6 bases from V and 4 bases from J, leaving 16 bases between. The CDR3 is 14 residues long. Germline V gives CDR1 WNHNN, CDR2 SYGVQD (reference sequence). CDR3 in DNA: TGCGCCAGCAGGAGACAGGGGAGGGGGTACGAGCAGTACTTC. Protein product: CASRRQGRGYEQYF.

The gene calls are TRBV5-1 and TRBJ2-2; 7 nucleotides align to TRBD2. The germline gives CDR1 SGHRS, CDR2 YFSETQ. The CDR3 has 15 residues. J gave up 2 bases and V 5 bases, and 6 bases lay outside the gene matches. The CDR3 here is CASSWEGTNTGELFF. CDR3 DNA: TGCGCCAGCAGTTGGGAGGGGACCAACACCGGGGAGCTGTTTTTT.

The gene calls are TRBV11-2 and TRBJ2-5, with 9 bases that match TRBD2. The CDR3 has 14 amino acids. Germline V gives CDR1 SGHAT, CDR2 FQNNGV. The trim removed 5 bases at V and 5 bases at J, leaving 6 bases unmatched. CDR3 bases: TGTGCCAGCAGCGCCCGGCGGGGGGGCGAGACCCAGTACTTC. Translated: CASSARRGGETQYF. The full variable domain, rest sourced from reference TRBV11-2 and TRBJ2-5, is EAGVAQSPRYKIIEKRQSVAFWCNPISGHATLYWYQQILGQGPKLLIQFQNNGVVDDSQLPKDRFSAERLKGVDSTLKIQPAKLEDSAVYLCASSARRGGETQYFGPGTRLLVL.

This rearrangement joins TRBV5-1 to TRBJ1-1, with 9 bases that match TRBD1. Germline V gene sequence: CDR1 SGHRS, CDR2 YFSETQ. With V trimmed by 4 bases and J by 3 bases, 13 bases remained unmatched. The CDR3 is 17 residues long. For the CDR3, the DNA is TGCGCCAGCAGCCTGGGAGGAGACAGGGGGTTTTACACTGAAGCTTTCTTT. Protein sequence: CASSLGGDRGFYTEAFF.

This chain connects TRBV19 to TRBJ2-5; 8 bases map to TRBD1. The ends lost 4 bases at V and 4 bases at J; junction bases unmatched: 5. This CDR3 contains 14 residues. CDR1 is LNHDA, CDR2 SQIVND, per germline (reference sequence). The CDR3 protein is CASSTGQGGETQYF. DNA of the CDR3: TGTGCCAGTAGTACCGGACAGGGAGGAGAGACCCAGTACTTC.

The J gene is TRBJ1-1, the V gene TRBV6-1, with 7 bases lining up with TRBD1. Germline CDR1 is MNHNS and CDR2 is SASEGT. J was trimmed by 14 bases and V by 6 bases; bases with no gene match: 15. CDR3 length: 13 amino acids. CDR3 amino acids: CASRLGQAIEVFF. The CDR3 region has the DNA TGTGCCAGCAGGCTTGGACAGGCGATTGAAGTCTTCTTT.

This clone showed up just a few times. The genes are TRBV6-1 and TRBJ2-3; TRBD1 matches at 9 bases. The CDR3 has 15 amino acids. Germline CDR1 reads MNHNS; CDR2 reads SASEGT. The J segment lost 4 bases and the V segment lost 5 bases, leaving 7 bases of the junction unmatched. The CDR3 bases are TGTGCCAGCAGTACGGTGGGACAGGGAGCAGATACGCAGTATTTT. Amino acids: CASSTVGQGADTQYF.

The chain recombines TRBV6-1 with TRBJ2-7; D not resolved. Trimming pared 6 bases from V and 3 bases from J, leaving 15 bases between. CDR1 is MNHNS, CDR2 SASEGT, per germline. The length of the CDR3 is 14 residues. The CDR3 protein is CASRSEAVYYEQYF. CDR3 DNA sequence: TGTGCCAGCAGGTCCGAGGCAGTCTACTACGAGCAGTACTTC.

This sequence joins TRBV19 and TRBJ2-1, with no clear D. This CDR3 is 13 amino acids long. V lost 3 bases to trimming and J lost 0 bases, with 3 bases between them. Germline CDR1 LNHDA, CDR2 SQIVND (reference sequence). The CDR3 coding sequence is TGTGCCAGTAGTATCGGCTCCTACAATGAGCAGTTCTTC. Translation gives CASSIGSYNEQFF.

The chain is built from TRBV5-4 and TRBJ2-7; D is unresolved. This CDR3 is built from 12 residues. Trimming left V 5 bases short and J 5 bases short, with 11 bases between. Germline values: CDR1 SGHNT, CDR2 YYREEE (reference sequence). CDR3: CASSSAMNEQYF. DNA of the CDR3: TGTGCCAGCAGTTCCGCTATGAACGAGCAGTACTTC.

This clone was seen only once. The chain carries TRBV6-6 and TRBJ2-1; TRBD1 is a possible D gene (5 bases). This CDR3 is built from 13 residues. Germline loops: CDR1 MNHNY, CDR2 SVGAGI (reference sequence). V was clipped by 4 bases and J by 9 bases, with 13 bases between them. The CDR3 loop reads CASSSQGSVEQFF. CDR3 bases: TGTGCCAGCAGTTCTCAGGGTTCGGTTGAGCAGTTCTTC.

This clone was seen a single time. This chain uses TRBV7-7 with TRBJ1-2; 7 bases are a match to TRBD1. Germline V gene lookup returns CDR1 SSHAT and CDR2 FNYEAQ (reference sequence). This CDR3 is built from 15 residues. The V and J ends lost 9 bases and 1 base, in that order; junction bases with no gene match: 11. For the CDR3, the DNA is TGTGCCAGGTGCCCAGGGACAGAGCGTAACTATGGCTACACCTTC. As protein: CARCPGTERNYGYTF.

The chain couples TRBV7-2 to TRBJ2-3; D gene unclear. The CDR3 contains 10 residues. The V gene's germline CDR1 is SGHTA and CDR2 FQGNSA. The V gene lost 3 bases and the J gene lost 8 bases, with 3 bases spanning the gap. The DNA for the CDR3 is TGTGCCAGCAGCTTGAGTACGCAGTATTTT. This sequence encodes CASSLSTQYF.

This chain connects TRBV6-1 to TRBJ2-2; possibly TRBD2 for D (5 bases). This CDR3 region has 14 residues. The germline V gene has CDR1 MNHNS and CDR2 SASEGT. Between the trimmed V and J ends, which lost 6 bases and 6 bases, there was a span of 14 bases. The DNA for the CDR3 is TGTGCCAGCAGCCAAGGGAGCAAAGCCGGGGAGCTGTTTTTT. Encoded protein: CASSQGSKAGELFF.